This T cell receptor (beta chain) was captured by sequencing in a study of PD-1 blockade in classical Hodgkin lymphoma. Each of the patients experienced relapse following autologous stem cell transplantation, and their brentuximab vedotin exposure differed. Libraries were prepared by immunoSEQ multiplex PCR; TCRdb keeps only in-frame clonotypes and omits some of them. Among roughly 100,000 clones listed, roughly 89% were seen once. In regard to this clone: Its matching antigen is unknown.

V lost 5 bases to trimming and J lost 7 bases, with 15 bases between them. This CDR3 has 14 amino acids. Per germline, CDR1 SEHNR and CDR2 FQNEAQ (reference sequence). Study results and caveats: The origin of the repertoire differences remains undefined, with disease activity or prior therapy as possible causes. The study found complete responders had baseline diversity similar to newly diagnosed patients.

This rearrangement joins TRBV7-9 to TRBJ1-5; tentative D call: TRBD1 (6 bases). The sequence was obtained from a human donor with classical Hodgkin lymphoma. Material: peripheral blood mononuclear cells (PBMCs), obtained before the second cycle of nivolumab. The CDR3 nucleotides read TGTGCCAGCAGCGAGAGGGGGGCGGAACAGCCCCAGCATTTT. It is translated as CASSERGAEQPQHF. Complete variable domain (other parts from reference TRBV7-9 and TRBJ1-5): DTGVSQNPRHKITKRGQNVTFRCDPISEHNRLYWYRQTLGQGPEFLTYFQNEAQLEKSRLLSDRFSAERPKGSFSTLEIQRTEQGDSAMYLCASSERGAEQPQHFGDGTRLSIL.